This TCR beta chain was identified in a study of cytomegalovirus exposure and HLA in healthy donors. Study-wide results and caveats: Accounts indicate the classifier identified cytomegalovirus status with strong specificity and sensitivity. According to a later analysis, TCR clusters from the first cohort tended to co-occur in the approximately 120 validation repertoires. TCR beta chains numbering some 150 were designated cytomegalovirus-associated.

CDR3 length: 15 residues. Per germline, CDR1 SGHTA and CDR2 FQGTGA. V dropped 0 bases and J dropped 3; count of bases not matched to a gene: 4. The study drew the donors from its approximately 110-subject validation cohort, separate from the approximately 700-subject first cohort. Profiling relied on immunoSEQ multiplex PCR, and the TCRdb table lists in-frame clones only, not all of them. The sample shows fewer than 150,000 clones, around nine tenths of them seen only once. Note on this clone: Its antigen is not known.

The chain uses TRBV7-3 and TRBJ2-7, with TRBD2 matching over 8 bases. Sequencing used PBMCs. This clonotype originated in a man aged 18 to 29 in good health and CMV-seropositive. CDR3 in DNA: TGTGCCAGCAGCTTAACAGGGACTAGAGTCTACGAGCAGTACTTC. Residues: CASSLTGTRVYEQYF.